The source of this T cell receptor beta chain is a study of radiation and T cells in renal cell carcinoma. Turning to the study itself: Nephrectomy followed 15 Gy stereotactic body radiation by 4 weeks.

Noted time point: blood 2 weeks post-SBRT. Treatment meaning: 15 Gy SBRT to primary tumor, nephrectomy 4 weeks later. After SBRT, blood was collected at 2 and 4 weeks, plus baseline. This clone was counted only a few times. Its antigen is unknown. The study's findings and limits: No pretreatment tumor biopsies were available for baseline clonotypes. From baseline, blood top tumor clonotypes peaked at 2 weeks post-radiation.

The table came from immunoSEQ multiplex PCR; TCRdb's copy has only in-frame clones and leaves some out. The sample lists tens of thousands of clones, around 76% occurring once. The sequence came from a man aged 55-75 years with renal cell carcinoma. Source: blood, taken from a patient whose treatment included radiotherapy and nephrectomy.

In nucleotides, the CDR3 is TGTGCCAGCAGTACCGGGACAGGGTACTATGGCTACACCTTC. It encodes CASSTGTGYYGYTF. V and J are TRBV2 and TRBJ1-2; 9 nucleotides align to TRBD1. J gave up 3 bases and V 5 bases, and 4 bases lay outside the gene matches. Germline loops: CDR1 SNHLY, CDR2 FYNNEI. This CDR3 region has 14 residues.